This entry is about one T cell receptor (beta chain). Its antigen is still unknown. The PCR had 60 Vbeta and 13 Jbeta primers. Profiled with immunoSEQ multiplex PCR; TCRdb holds only in-frame clones, not every one. The table lists around 55,000 clones, approximately 80% of them singletons. The data were obtained in a study of cytomegalovirus exposure and HLA in healthy donors. Findings and caveats of the study: Sequencing depth roughly uniform across donors was assumed in presence/absence analyses.

The CDR3 totals 18 residues. Input material: PBMCs. The chain combines TRBV21-1 with TRBJ2-5; the listed D gene, TRBD2, was not tested against the DNA. TRBV21-1 counts as a pseudogene. This TCR came from a female donor in good health and CMV-seronegative. CDR3 bases: TGTGCCAGCAGCAAAGTCCCCGTTTGGAGGGAGGCACAAGAGACCCAGTACTTC. Translated, it gives CASSKVPVWREAQETQYF.